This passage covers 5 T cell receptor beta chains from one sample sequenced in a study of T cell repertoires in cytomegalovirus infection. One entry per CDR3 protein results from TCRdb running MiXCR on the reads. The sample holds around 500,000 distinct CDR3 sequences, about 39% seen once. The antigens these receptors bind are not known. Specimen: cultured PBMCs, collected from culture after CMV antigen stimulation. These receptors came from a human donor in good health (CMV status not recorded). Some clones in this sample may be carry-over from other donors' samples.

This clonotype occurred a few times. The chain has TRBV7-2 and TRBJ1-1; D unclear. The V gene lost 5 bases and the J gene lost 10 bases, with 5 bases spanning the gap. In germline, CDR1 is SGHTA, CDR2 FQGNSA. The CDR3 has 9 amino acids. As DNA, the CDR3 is TGTGCCAGCAGCCCCGGAGCTTTCTTT. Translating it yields CASSPGAFF.

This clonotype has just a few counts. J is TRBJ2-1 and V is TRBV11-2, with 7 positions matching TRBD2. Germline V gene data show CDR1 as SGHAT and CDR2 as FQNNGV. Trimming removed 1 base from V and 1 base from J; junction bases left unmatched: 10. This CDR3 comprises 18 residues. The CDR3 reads CASSLATSWTSSYNEQFF. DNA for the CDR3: TGTGCCAGCAGCTTAGCCACGAGTTGGACTAGTTCCTACAATGAGCAGTTCTTC.

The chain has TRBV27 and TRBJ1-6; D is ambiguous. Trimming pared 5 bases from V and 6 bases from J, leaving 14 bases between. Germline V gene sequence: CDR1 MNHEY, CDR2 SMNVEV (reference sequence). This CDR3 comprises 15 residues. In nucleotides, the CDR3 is TGTGCCAGCAGTCTGGGGTGGATGGGTAATTCACCCCTCCACTTT. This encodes CASSLGWMGNSPLHF.

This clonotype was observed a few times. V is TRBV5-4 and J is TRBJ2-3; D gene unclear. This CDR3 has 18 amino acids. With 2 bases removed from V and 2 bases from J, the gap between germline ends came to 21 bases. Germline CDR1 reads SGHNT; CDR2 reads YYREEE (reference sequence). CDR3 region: CASSFYTPSDADTDTQYF. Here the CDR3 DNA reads TGTGCCAGCAGCTTCTACACTCCTTCGGACGCCGACACAGATACGCAGTATTTT.

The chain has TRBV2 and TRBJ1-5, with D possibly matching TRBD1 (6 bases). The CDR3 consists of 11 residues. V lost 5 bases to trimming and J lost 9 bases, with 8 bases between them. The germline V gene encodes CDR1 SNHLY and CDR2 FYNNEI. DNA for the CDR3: TGTGCCAGCAGTCTGACAGGGCCCCAGCATTTT. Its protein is CASSLTGPQHF. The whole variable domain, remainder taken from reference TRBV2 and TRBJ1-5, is EPEVTQTPSHQVTQMGQEVILRCVPISNHLYFYWYRQILGQKVEFLVSFYNNEISEKSEIFDDQFSVERPDGSNFTLKIRSTKLEDSAMYFCASSLTGPQHFGDGTRLSIL.